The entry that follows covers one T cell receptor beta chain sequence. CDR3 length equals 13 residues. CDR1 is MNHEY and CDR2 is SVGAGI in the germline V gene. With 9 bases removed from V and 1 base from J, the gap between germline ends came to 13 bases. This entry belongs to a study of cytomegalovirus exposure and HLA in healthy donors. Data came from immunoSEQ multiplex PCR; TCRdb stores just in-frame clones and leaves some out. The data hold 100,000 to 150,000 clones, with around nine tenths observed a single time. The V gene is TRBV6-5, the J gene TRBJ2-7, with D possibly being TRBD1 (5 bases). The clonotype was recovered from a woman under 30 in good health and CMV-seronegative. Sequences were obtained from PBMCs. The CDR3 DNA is TGTGCCAGAACTCAGGGTTTTTCCTACGAGCAGTACTTC. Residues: CARTQGFSYEQYF.